This T cell receptor beta chain appears in the sequencing data of a study of blood T cell repertoires in COVID-19. The assay was immunoSEQ multiplex PCR, and TCRdb's table has in-frame clones only and misses some. The data show roughly 150,000 clones, 80% seen once. Germline lookup yields CDR1 MNHNY and CDR2 SVGAGI (reference sequence). Germline trimming cut 8 bases from V and 4 bases from J; bases unmatched to any gene: 10. The CDR3 loop spans 14 amino acids. The TCR originated in a man between 60 and 75 years old with acute or convalescent COVID-19. The specimen sequenced was peripheral blood. The V call is TRBV6-6, the J call TRBJ1-2; 7 nucleotides line up with TRBD1. The CDR3 sequence: CASDGRQGSYGYTF. DNA for the CDR3: TGTGCCAGCGATGGAAGACAGGGAAGCTATGGCTACACCTTC.